This T cell receptor beta chain was sequenced during a study of blood T cell repertoires in COVID-19. Study overall: Both acute and convalescent COVID-19 samples were obtained from the United States, Italy and Spain. From T cells, B-cell-depleted T cells, or PBMCs came the material, which was cDNA or gDNA.

The protocol was immunoSEQ multiplex PCR, while the TCRdb copy is restricted to in-frame clones and leaves out a portion. In the table there are nearly 350,000 clones, around nine tenths of which are singletons. Germline-derived CDR1 and CDR2 are SGDLS and YYNGEE. V trimming: 3 bases; J trimming: 2 bases; junction bases outside the gene matches: 2. This CDR3 is built from 15 residues. Patients at the Seattle site were enrolled during active infection and followed longitudinally. The chain uses TRBV9 and TRBJ2-1; 10 bases map to TRBD1. Input material: peripheral blood. The clonotype originates from a woman between 65 and 79 years old with COVID-19, enrolled during active disease. The CDR3 coding sequence is TGTGCCAGCAGCGGGGGACAGGGGCCCTACAATGAGCAGTTCTTC. Translating it yields CASSGGQGPYNEQFF. Drawing the rest from reference TRBV9 and TRBJ2-1, the complete variable domain is DSGVTQTPKHLITATGQRVTLRCSPRSGDLSVYWYQQSLDQGLQFLIQYYNGEERAKGNILERFSAQQFPDLHSELNLSSLELGDSALYFCASSGGQGPYNEQFFGPGTRLTVL.